The 5 T cell receptor beta chains listed next were all sequenced from one sample in a study of cytomegalovirus exposure and HLA in healthy donors. Use of 60 Vbeta and 13 Jbeta primers characterized the PCR. Sequencing was performed with immunoSEQ multiplex PCR; in TCRdb, only in-frame clones are kept and a portion is missing. The sample table sets out approximately 210,000 clones. The specimen sequenced was PBMCs. These receptors originate from a woman aged 25 to 39 in good health and CMV-seropositive.

The chain combines TRBV4-1 with TRBJ1-6; perhaps TRBD1 as D (6 bases). This CDR3 has 15 residues. The germline V gene has CDR1 MGHRA and CDR2 YSYEKL. Trimming left V 1 base short and J 7 bases short, with 11 bases between. This CDR3 is CASSQGEGVNSPLHF. The CDR3 bases are TGCGCCAGCAGCCAAGGGGAGGGGGTGAATTCACCCCTCCACTTT.

V usage is TRBV5-4 and J usage is TRBJ1-6, with TRBD1 matching over 8 bases. In germline, CDR1 is SGHNT, CDR2 YYREEE (reference sequence). There are 15 residues in the CDR3. J gave up 6 bases and V 2 bases, and 4 bases lay outside the gene matches. The CDR3 here is CASSLGQGSNSPLHF. CDR3 DNA: TGTGCCAGCAGCTTAGGACAGGGAAGTAATTCACCCCTCCACTTT. Based on the CDR3 plus reference TRBV5-4 and TRBJ1-6, the full variable domain is ETGVTQSPTHLIKTRGQQVTLRCSSQSGHNTVSWYQQALGQGPQFIFQYYREEENGRGNFPPRFSGLQFPNYSSELNVNALELDDSALYLCASSLGQGSNSPLHFGNGTRLTVT.

The chain combines TRBV25-1 with TRBJ1-3; D not certain. V lost 4 bases to trimming and J lost 0 bases, with 7 bases between them. Germline lookup yields CDR1 MGHDK and CDR2 SYGVNS. The CDR3 covers 14 residues. The DNA for the CDR3 is TGTGCCAGCAGTGCCCCGAGCTCTGGAAACACCATATATTTT. The encoded protein is CASSAPSSGNTIYF. Full variable domain (rest looked up from reference TRBV25-1 and TRBJ1-3): EADIYQTPRYLVIGTGKKITLECSQTMGHDKMYWYQQDPGMELHLIHYSYGVNSTEKGDLSSESTVSRIRTEHFPLTLESARPSHTSQYLCASSAPSSGNTIYFGEGSWLTVV.

The chain is built from TRBV7-2 and TRBJ2-5; D is possibly TRBD1 (5 bases). The V and J ends lost 2 bases and 5 bases respectively, with 9 bases between them. The germline gives CDR1 SGHTA, CDR2 FQGNSA. The CDR3 is 13 residues long. The CDR3 here is CASSLQGWETQYF. In DNA, the CDR3 is TGTGCCAGCAGCTTACAGGGCTGGGAGACCCAGTACTTC.

CDR3 loop: CASSFAGGPIDTQYF. The CDR3, as DNA: TGTGCCAGCAGCTTTGCGGGGGGGCCGATAGATACGCAGTATTTT. J is TRBJ2-3 and V is TRBV5-4, with TRBD2 matching over 9 bases. The ends lost 2 bases at V and 5 bases at J; junction bases unmatched: 6. Per the germline V gene, CDR1 is SGHNT and CDR2 is YYREEE (reference sequence). There are 15 residues in the CDR3. The whole variable domain, filled in from reference TRBV5-4 and TRBJ2-3, reads ETGVTQSPTHLIKTRGQQVTLRCSSQSGHNTVSWYQQALGQGPQFIFQYYREEENGRGNFPPRFSGLQFPNYSSELNVNALELDDSALYLCASSFAGGPIDTQYFGPGTRLTVL.